This T cell receptor (beta chain) was sequenced in a study of T cell responses to AZD1222 COVID-19 vaccine. Study overall: Second doses at about 4 or about 12 weeks were pooled. Broader study findings: Only after the peak T cell response were repertoires sampled. Spike-specific TCRs gained breadth and depth after people received two AZD1222 doses. Recipients of AZD1222 seropositive at baseline numbered only five or six.

Produced via immunoSEQ multiplex PCR; TCRdb's table is partial and in-frame only. The sample contains some 130,000 clones, 70% to 90% of which appear only once. This CDR3 spans 20 amino acids. Per germline, CDR1 KGHSH and CDR2 LQKENI. The trim removed 3 bases at V and 4 bases at J, leaving 20 bases unmatched. About this clone itself: Its antigen is not known.

The source is an adult in good health. J is TRBJ2-1 and V is TRBV18; 8 bases align to TRBD1. This specimen was peripheral blood, taken on day 0 of AZD1222 vaccination. The CDR3 protein is CASSPNRRGAGGSQYNEQFF. Written as DNA, the CDR3 is TGTGCCAGCTCACCTAATAGAAGGGGCGCAGGGGGCTCCCAGTACAATGAGCAGTTCTTC.